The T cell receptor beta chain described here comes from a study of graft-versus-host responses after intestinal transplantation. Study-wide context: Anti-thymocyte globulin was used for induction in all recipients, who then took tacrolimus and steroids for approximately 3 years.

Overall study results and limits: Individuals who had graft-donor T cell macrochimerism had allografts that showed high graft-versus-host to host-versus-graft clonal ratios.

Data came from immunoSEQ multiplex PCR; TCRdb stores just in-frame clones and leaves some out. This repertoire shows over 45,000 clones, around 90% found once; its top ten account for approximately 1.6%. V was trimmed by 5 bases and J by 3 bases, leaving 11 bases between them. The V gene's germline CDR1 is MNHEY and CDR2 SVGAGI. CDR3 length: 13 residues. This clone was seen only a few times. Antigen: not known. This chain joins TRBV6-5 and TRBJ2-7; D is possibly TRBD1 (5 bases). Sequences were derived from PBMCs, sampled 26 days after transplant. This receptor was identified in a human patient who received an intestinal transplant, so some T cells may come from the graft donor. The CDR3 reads CASSEQDIYEQYF. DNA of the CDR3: TGTGCCAGCAGTGAACAGGACATCTACGAGCAGTACTTC.